This record covers a single TCR beta chain. What it binds is not known. Assay: immunoSEQ multiplex PCR; the TCRdb copy retains only in-frame clones and omits some. The table lists tens of thousands of clones, 85% of them singletons. This record belongs to a study of OX40 agonist ivuxolimab in advanced cancers. Across the study: Clinicians treated patients with ivuxolimab, an agonistic anti-OX40 (CD134) antibody. Treatment received earlier with anti-PD-1, anti-PD-L1 or anti-CTLA-4 agents was allowed, and over 30% had some. Study conclusions and caveats: Among the lowest levels of clonal expansion were found in partial responders at 0.1-3.0 mg/kg.

Trimming shortened V by 8 bases and J by 5 bases, and 13 bases separated the two germline ends. Germline values: CDR1 LNHNV, CDR2 YYDKDF (reference sequence). The CDR3 runs to 13 residues. The chain carries TRBV15 and TRBJ1-5, with D possibly matching TRBD1 (6 bases). This sequence was found in an adult with an advanced solid tumor such as melanoma, head and neck, liver or kidney cancer. This specimen consisted of CD4+ or CD8+ T cells sorted from blood, obtained in a trial of the OX40 agonist ivuxolimab. The CDR3 nucleotides read TGTGCCACCGCACCAGGGGCGGATCAGCCCCAGCATTTT. Protein: CATAPGADQPQHF.